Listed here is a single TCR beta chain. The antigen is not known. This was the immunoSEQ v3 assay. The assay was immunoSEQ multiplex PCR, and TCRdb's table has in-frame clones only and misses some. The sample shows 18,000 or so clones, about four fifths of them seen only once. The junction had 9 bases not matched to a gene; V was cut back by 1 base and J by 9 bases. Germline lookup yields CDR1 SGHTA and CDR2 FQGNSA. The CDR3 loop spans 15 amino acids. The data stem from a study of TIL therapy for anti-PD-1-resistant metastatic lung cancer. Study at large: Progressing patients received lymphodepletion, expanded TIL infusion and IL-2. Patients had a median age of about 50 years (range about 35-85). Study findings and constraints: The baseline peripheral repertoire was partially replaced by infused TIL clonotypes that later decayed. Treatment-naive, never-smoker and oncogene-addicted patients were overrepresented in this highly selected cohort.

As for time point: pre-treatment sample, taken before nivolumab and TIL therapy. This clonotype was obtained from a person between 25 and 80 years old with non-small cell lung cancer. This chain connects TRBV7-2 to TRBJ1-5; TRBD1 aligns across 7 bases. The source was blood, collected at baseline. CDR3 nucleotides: TGTGCCAGCAGCTTAGGGGGGACAGTAGATGGGCCCCAGCATTTT. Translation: CASSLGGTVDGPQHF.